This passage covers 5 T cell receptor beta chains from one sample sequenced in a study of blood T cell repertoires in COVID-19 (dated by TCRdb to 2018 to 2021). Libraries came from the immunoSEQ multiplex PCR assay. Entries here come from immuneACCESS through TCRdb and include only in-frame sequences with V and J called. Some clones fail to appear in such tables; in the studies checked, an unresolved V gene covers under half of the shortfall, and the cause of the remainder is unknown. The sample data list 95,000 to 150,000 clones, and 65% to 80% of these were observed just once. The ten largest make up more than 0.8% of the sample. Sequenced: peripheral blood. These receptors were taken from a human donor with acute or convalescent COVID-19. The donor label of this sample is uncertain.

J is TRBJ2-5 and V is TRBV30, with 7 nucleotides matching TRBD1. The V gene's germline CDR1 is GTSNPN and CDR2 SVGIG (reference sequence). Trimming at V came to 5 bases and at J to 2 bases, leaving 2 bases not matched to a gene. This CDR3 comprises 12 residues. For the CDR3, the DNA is TGTGCCTGGGGGACAGTTCAAGAGACCCAGTACTTC. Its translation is CAWGTVQETQYF.

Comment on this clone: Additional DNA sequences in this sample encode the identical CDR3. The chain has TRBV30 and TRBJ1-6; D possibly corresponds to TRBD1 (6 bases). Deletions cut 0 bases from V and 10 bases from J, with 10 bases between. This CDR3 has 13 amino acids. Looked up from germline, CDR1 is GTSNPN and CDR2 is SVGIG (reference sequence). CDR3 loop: CAWSVQGGSPLHF. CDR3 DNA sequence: TGTGCCTGGAGTGTACAGGGTGGATCACCCCTCCACTTT. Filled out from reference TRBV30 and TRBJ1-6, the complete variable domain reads SQTIHQWPATLVQPVGSPLSLECTVEGTSNPNLYWYRQAAGRGLQLLFYSVGIGQISSEVPQNLSASRPQDRQFILSSKKLLLSDSGFYLCAWSVQGGSPLHFGNGTRLTVT.

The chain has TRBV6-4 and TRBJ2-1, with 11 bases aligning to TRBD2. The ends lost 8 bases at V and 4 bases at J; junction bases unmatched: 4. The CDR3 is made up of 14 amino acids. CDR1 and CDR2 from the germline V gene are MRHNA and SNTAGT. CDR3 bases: TGTGCCAGCCGTACTAGCGGGAGTTACAATGAGCAGTTCTTC. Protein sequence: CASRTSGSYNEQFF.

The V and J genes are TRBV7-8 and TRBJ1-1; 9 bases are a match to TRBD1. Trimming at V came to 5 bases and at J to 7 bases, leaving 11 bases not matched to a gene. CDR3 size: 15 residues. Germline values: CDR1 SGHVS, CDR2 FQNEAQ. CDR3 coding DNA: TGTGCCAGCAGCAATACCGGGACAGGGTCGGTTGAAGCTTTCTTT. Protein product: CASSNTGTGSVEAFF.

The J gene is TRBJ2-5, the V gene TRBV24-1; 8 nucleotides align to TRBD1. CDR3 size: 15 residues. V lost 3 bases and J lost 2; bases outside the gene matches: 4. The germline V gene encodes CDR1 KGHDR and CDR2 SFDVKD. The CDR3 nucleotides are TGTGCCACCAGTGATGGACAGGGCAATCAAGAGACCCAGTACTTC. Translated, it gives CATSDGQGNQETQYF.